What follows describes a single TCR beta chain. The table came from immunoSEQ multiplex PCR; TCRdb's copy has only in-frame clones and leaves some out. The sample records 180,000 or so clones, 80% to 90% being singletons. The CDR3 covers 15 residues. CDR1 is SGDLS, CDR2 YYNGEE, per germline. Between the trimmed V and J ends, which lost 2 bases and 8 bases, there was a span of 14 bases. The record originates from a study of T cell responses to AZD1222 COVID-19 vaccine. As for the study in general: Second doses at about 4 or about 12 weeks were pooled.

J is TRBJ1-6 and V is TRBV9; D is undetermined. The specimen was peripheral blood, collected on day 0 of AZD1222 vaccination. This clonotype was sampled from an adult in good health. CDR3 bases: TGTGCCAGCAGCGTGGTCGATACACCGGATTCACCCCTCCACTTT. It yields the protein CASSVVDTPDSPLHF.